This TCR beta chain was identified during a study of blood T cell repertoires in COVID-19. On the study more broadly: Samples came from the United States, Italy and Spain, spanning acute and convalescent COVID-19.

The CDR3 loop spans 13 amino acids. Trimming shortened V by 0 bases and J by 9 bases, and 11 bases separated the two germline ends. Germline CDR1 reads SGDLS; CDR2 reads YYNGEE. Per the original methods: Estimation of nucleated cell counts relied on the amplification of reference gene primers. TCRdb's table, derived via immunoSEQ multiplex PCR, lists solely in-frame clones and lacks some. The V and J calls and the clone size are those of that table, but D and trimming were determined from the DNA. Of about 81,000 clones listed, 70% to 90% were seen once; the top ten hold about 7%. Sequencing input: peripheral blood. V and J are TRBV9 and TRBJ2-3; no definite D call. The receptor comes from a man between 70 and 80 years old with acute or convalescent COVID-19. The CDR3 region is CASSVGPAGTQYF. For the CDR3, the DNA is TGTGCCAGCAGCGTAGGCCCGGCCGGGACGCAGTATTTT. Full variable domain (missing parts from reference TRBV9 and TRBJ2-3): DSGVTQTPKHLITATGQRVTLRCSPRSGDLSVYWYQQSLDQGLQFLIQYYNGEERAKGNILERFSAQQFPDLHSELNLSSLELGDSALYFCASSVGPAGTQYFGPGTRLTVL.